The source of this T cell receptor (beta chain) is a study of tumor-infiltrating lymphocytes in primary liver carcinoma. Study at large: Resecting the tumor surgically was how the patients' primary liver carcinoma was treated.

The template, around 540 ng total RNA, yielded TCR beta cDNA made with a constant-region primer. Slightly modified ARM-PCR with three nested multiplex PCR rounds yielded TCR beta libraries. Researchers ran the first two PCR rounds for roughly 10 cycles each with TRBV1-TRBV30 forward primers and a C-beta reverse primer. MiXCR, applied by TCRdb to the multiplex PCR reads, yields one record per CDR3 protein. Here the sample spans 250,000 to 350,000 distinct CDR3 sequences, approximately 54% being singletons. CDR3 size: 12 residues. CDR1 is SEHNR, CDR2 FQNEAQ, per germline (reference sequence). Trimming took 6 bases from V and 13 from J, leaving 15 bases between them. The blood RNA (from unsorted whole blood) was obtained, and germline DNA was also extracted. These patients lived with chronic HBV infection and had never been treated.

The chain combines TRBV7-9 with TRBJ2-2; no firm D call. The material sequenced was peripheral blood. The sequence was collected from a woman in her thirties with primary liver carcinoma and hepatitis B virus infection. The CDR3 nucleotides are TGTGCCAGCAGAGGTAGCAATATCGCGCTGTTTTTT. Translated, it gives CASRGSNIALFF.